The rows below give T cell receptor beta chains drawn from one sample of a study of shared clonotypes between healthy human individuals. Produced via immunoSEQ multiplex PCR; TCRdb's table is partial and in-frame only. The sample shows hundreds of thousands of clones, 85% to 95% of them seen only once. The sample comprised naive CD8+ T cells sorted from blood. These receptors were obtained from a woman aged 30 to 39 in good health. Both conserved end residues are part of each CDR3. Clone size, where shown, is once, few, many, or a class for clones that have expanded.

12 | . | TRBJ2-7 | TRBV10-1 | CASREWNYEQYF
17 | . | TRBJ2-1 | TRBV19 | CASRYSGLAGRGNEQFF
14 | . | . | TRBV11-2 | CASSLGRDTYEQYF
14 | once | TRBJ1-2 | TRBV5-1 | CASSLDGRGDGYTF
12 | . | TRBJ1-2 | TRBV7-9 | CASSLANYGYTF
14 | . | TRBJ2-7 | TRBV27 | CASSVQGASYEQYF
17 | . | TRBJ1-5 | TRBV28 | CASSSAARSDSNQPQHF
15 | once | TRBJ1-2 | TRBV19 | CASSPGTGGGYGYTF
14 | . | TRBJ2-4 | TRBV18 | CASSPERGLNIQYF
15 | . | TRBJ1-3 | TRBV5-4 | CASSLWEYSGNTIYF
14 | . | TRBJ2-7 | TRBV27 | CASSLSGMSYEQYF
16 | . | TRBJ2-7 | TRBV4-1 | CASSQDRTGGLHEQYF
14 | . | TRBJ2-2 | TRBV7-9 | CASSLVSMTGELFF
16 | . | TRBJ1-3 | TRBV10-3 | CAIRPRPGRSRRTIYF
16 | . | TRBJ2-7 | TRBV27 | CASSLGYSGITYEQYF
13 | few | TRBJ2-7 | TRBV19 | CASSMSAGYEQYF
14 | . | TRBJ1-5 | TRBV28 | CASRGGYSNQPQHF
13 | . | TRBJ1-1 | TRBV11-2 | CASSLAPPTEAFF
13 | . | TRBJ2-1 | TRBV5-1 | CASSLTGYNEQFF
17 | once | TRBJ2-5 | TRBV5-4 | CASSLRDYQGGGETQYF
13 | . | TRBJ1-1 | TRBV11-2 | CASSLVGVAEAFF
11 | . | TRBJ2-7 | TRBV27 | CASSLDGEQYF
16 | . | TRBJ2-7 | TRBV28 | CASSPTSGLPSYEQYF
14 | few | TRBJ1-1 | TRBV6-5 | CASSYRDGNTEAFF
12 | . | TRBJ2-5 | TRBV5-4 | CASSGGQETQYF
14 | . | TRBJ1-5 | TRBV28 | CASSPTGIGQPQHF
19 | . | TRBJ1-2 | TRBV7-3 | CASSLKGIQGRATNYGYTF
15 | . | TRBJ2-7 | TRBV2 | CASSEISGRGYEQYF
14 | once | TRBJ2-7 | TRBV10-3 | CAIGTSGRSYEQYF
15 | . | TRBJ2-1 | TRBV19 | CASSRTGDVYNEQFF
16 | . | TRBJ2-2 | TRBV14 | CASSQVFGTVTGELFF
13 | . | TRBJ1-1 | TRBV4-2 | CASSQAVNTEAFF
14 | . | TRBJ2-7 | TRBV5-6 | CASSQRLGMREQYF
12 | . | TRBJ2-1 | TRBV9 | CASSPVSNEQFF
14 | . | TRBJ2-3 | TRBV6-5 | CASTLGSPTDTQYF
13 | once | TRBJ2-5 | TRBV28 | CASRVDRVETQYF
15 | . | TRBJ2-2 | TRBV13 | CASSLAGSVTGELFF
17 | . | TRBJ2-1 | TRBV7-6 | CASSPRASEGAYNEQFF
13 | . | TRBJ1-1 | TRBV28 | CASSKGLYTEAFF
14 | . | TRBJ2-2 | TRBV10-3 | CAISEGQVDGELFF
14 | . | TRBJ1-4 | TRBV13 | CASTLYRTNEKLFF
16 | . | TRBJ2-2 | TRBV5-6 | CASSSGLAGVYGELFF
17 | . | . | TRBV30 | CAWRGPGLAGGFHEQYF
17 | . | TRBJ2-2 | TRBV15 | CATSRDFSGSVTGELFF